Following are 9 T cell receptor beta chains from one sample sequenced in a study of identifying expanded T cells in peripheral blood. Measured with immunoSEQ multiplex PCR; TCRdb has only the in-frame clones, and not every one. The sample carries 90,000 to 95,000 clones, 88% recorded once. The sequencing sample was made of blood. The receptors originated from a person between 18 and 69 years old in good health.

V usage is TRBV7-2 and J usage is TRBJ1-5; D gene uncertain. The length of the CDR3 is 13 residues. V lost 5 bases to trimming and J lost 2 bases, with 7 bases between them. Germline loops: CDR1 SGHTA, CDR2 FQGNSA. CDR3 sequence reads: CASSVAGNQPQHF. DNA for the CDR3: TGTGCCAGCAGCGTGGCGGGCAATCAGCCCCAGCATTTT.

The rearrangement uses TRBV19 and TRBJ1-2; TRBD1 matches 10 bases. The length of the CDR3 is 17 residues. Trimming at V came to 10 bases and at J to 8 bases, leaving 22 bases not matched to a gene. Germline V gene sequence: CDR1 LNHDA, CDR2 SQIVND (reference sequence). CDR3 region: CATLLSPGQGTFGGYTF. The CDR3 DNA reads TGTGCCACCCTCCTATCCCCGGGACAGGGGACTTTTGGAGGCTACACCTTC.

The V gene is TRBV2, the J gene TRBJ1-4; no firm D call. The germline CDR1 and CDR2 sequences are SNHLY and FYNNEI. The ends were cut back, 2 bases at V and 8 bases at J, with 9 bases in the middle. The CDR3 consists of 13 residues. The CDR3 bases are TGTGCCAGCAGTGAAAACCAGGAGGAAAAACTGTTTTTT. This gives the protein CASSENQEEKLFF.

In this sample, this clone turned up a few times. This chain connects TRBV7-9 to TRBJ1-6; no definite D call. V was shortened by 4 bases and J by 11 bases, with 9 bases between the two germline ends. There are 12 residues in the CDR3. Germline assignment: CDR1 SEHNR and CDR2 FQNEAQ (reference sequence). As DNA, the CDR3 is TGTGCCAGCAGCTCTGGGAGGCCACCCCTCCACTTT. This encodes CASSSGRPPLHF.

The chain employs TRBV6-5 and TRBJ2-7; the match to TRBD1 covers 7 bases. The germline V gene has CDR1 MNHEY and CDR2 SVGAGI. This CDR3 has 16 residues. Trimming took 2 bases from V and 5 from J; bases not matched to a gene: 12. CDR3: CASSYRQGMVLDEQYF. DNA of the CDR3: TGTGCCAGCAGTTACAGACAGGGAATGGTTTTGGACGAGCAGTACTTC.

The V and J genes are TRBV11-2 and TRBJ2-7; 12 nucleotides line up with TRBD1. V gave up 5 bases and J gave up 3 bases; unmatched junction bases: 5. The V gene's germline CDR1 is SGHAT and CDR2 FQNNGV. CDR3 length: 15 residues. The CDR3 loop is CASSAGTGGRYEQYF. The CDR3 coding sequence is TGTGCCAGCAGCGCAGGGACAGGGGGCCGCTACGAGCAGTACTTC.

This chain's CDR3 is CASSSWTSGGRTDTQYF. The CDR3 nucleotides read TGCGCCAGCAGCTCCTGGACTAGCGGGGGCCGCACAGATACGCAGTATTTT. The chain carries TRBV5-1 and TRBJ2-3; 13 bases are shared with TRBD2. Germline V gene sequence: CDR1 SGHRS, CDR2 YFSETQ. This CDR3 has 17 amino acids. J gave up 1 base and V 3 bases, and 5 bases lay outside the gene matches.

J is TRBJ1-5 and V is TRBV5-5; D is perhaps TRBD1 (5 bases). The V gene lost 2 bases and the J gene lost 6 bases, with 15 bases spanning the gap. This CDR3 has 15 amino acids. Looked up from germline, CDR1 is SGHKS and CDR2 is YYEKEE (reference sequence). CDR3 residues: CASSLDGRAAQPQHF. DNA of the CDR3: TGTGCCAGCAGCTTAGATGGCAGGGCGGCTCAGCCCCAGCATTTT.

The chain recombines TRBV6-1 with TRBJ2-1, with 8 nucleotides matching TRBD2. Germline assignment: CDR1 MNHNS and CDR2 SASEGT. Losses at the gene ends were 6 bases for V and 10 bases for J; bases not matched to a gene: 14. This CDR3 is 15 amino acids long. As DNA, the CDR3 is TGTGCCAGCAGAGTGGTCCGGGAGGGTACGGGAGAGCAGTTCTTC. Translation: CASRVVREGTGEQFF.